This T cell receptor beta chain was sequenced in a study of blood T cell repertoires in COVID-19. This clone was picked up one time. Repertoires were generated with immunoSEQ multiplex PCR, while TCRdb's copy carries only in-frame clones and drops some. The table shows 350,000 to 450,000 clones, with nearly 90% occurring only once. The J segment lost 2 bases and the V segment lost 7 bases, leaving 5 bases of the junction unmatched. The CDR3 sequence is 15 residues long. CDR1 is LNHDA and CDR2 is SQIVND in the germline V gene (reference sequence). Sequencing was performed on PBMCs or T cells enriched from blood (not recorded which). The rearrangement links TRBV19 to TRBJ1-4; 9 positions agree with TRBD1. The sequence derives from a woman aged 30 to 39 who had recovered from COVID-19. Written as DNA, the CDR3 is TGTGCCAGTACTCTCGACAGGGGGACTAATGAAAAACTGTTTTTT. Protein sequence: CASTLDRGTNEKLFF. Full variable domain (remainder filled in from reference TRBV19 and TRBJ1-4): DGGITQSPKYLFRKEGQNVTLSCEQNLNHDAMYWYRQDPGQGLRLIYYSQIVNDFQKGDIAEGYSVSREKKESFPLTVTSAQKNPTAFYLCASTLDRGTNEKLFFGSGTQLSVL.